This T cell receptor (beta chain) emerged from a study of cytomegalovirus exposure and HLA in healthy donors. CDR3 length equals 11 residues. V lost 3 bases to trimming and J lost 4 bases, with 5 bases between them. Germline V gene lookup returns CDR1 SGHNT and CDR2 YYREEE (reference sequence). Study results and limitations: Some public TCRs appeared in many individuals, while most sequences were rare.

Note on this clone: Its target is unknown.

TCRdb keeps only in-frame clones here, not all; method: immunoSEQ multiplex PCR. The sample has fewer than 250,000 clones, over 80% seen once. The chain links TRBV5-4 to TRBJ2-7; no reliable D call. The sample was PBMCs. This TCR derives from a woman aged 25 to 39 in good health and CMV-seropositive. CDR3: CASSWGYEQYF. The CDR3 coding sequence is TGTGCCAGCAGCTGGGGTTACGAGCAGTACTTC.